What follows are 19 T cell receptor beta chains derived from one specimen sequenced in a study of T cells in localized non-small cell lung cancer (dated by TCRdb to the early 2020s). The library was obtained by the immunoSEQ multiplex PCR assay. The table was pulled from immuneACCESS by TCRdb, which kept in-frame rearrangements only. Such tables lose some clones; where checked, under half of the loss comes from unresolved V genes, and the rest has no known cause. Here the sample has thousands of clones; roughly 21% occur a single time. The top ten clones comprise 11% of the sample. Sequenced here: normal lung tissue next to the tumor, sampled before any cancer treatment. The receptors were gathered from a woman aged 35 to 69 with stage I lung adenocarcinoma.

The chain employs TRBV19 and TRBJ2-7; D is ambiguous. V was pared by 3 bases and J by 6 bases, with 9 bases between. Germline CDR1 reads LNHDA; CDR2 reads SQIVND (reference sequence). The CDR3 sequence is 12 residues long. CDR3 sequence: CASSIGGSEQYF. The CDR3 DNA follows: TGTGCCAGTAGTATTGGTGGGTCCGAGCAGTACTTC.

This clone was detected a few times. V and J are TRBV29-1 and TRBJ1-3, with D uncertain. Trimming left V 7 bases short and J 1 base short, with 23 bases between. The CDR3 contains 17 residues. CDR1 and CDR2 (germline): SQVTM, ANQGSEA. CDR3 protein: CSGGCNVLRESGNTIYF. As DNA, the CDR3 is TGCAGCGGGGGATGTAACGTACTCCGAGAGTCTGGAAACACCATATATTTT. The whole variable domain, remainder taken from reference TRBV29-1 and TRBJ1-3, is SAVISQKPSRDICQRGTSLTIQCQVDSQVTMMFWYRQQPGQSLTLIATANQGSEATYESGFVIDKFPISRPNLTFSTLTVSNMSPEDSSIYLCSGGCNVLRESGNTIYFGEGSWLTVV.

The chain's CDR3 is CASSIRTGGISYEQYF. The DNA for the CDR3 is TGTGCCAGTAGTATTAGGACAGGGGGCATCTCCTACGAGCAGTACTTC. This chain links TRBV19 with TRBJ2-7; 11 bases match TRBD1. Trimming removed 3 bases from V and 0 bases from J; junction bases left unmatched: 4. The CDR3 sequence is 16 residues long. The V gene's germline CDR1 is LNHDA and CDR2 SQIVND (reference sequence).

This chain links TRBV6-8 with TRBJ1-1, with D possibly being TRBD1 (6 bases). Germline CDR1 is MNHGY and CDR2 is SAAAGT. Between the trimmed V and J ends, which lost 10 bases and 5 bases, there was a span of 17 bases. The CDR3 contains 13 residues. CDR3 region: CATSGGGRTEAFF. CDR3 nucleotide sequence: TGTGCCACCTCGGGAGGGGGGAGGACTGAAGCTTTCTTT.

This clone was seen a handful of times. Other nucleotide sequences from this sample produce the same CDR3. In DNA, the CDR3 is TGTGCCACCAGCAGAGGAGGCAGGGGTTCTGGAAACACCATATATTTT. Translating gives CATSRGGRGSGNTIYF. The genes are TRBV15 and TRBJ1-3, with a tentative D call TRBD1 (6 bases). Germline V gene data show CDR1 as LNHNV and CDR2 as YYDKDF (reference sequence). V gave up 1 base and J gave up 1 base, with 11 bases separating them. CDR3 length: 16 amino acids.

Regarding this clone: One junction end disagrees with the germline gene, perhaps due to a read error. The CDR3 DNA follows: TGTGCCAGCAGTGACTCGGGTCTCACCGGGGAGCTGTTTTTT. This translates into CASSDSGLTGELFF. The chain carries TRBV6-8 and TRBJ2-2; D is unresolved. This CDR3 contains 14 residues. The germline V gene has CDR1 MNHGY and CDR2 SAAAGT.

There are a few counts of this clone. This sequence joins TRBV11-3 and TRBJ2-6; D is perhaps TRBD1 (5 bases). The V gene lost 3 bases and the J gene lost 4 bases, with 10 bases spanning the gap. This CDR3 comprises 15 residues. Germline CDR1 and CDR2: SGHNT and YENEEA. The CDR3 is CASSLEGAGANVLTF. As DNA, the CDR3 is TGTGCCAGCAGCTTGGAAGGGGCCGGGGCCAACGTCCTGACTTTC.

This chain links TRBV7-5 with TRBJ2-7; the tabulated D call, TRBD2, remains unverified against the DNA. TRBV7-5 is a pseudogene segment. CDR3 length equals 15 residues. This CDR3 is CASSLASGGAYEQYF. The CDR3 bases are TGTGCCAGCAGCTTAGCATCGGGGGGCGCCTACGAGCAGTACTTC.

This clone was recorded a few times. The chain employs TRBV6-8 and TRBJ2-5; the match to TRBD1 covers 9 bases. V lost 8 bases and J lost 5; bases outside the gene matches: 3. The length of the CDR3 is 12 residues. Germline loops: CDR1 MNHGY, CDR2 SAAAGT. CDR3 amino acids: CASRQGVETQYF. The DNA of the CDR3 is TGTGCCAGCCGACAGGGGGTGGAGACCCAGTACTTC.

The chain joins TRBV18 to TRBJ1-2, with 8 positions matching TRBD1. The CDR3 is made up of 14 amino acids. V lost 4 bases and J lost 2; bases outside the gene matches: 3. Per germline, CDR1 KGHSH and CDR2 LQKENI. The CDR3 region has the DNA TGTGCCAGCTCACAGGGACAGGAAAACTATGGCTACACCTTC. This codes for CASSQGQENYGYTF.

This clone was counted a few times. V is TRBV6-8 and J is TRBJ2-7; TRBD2 matches at 8 bases. CDR1 and CDR2 from the germline V gene are MNHGY and SAAAGT. J lost 0 bases, V lost 3 bases, and 13 bases had no gene match. The CDR3 length is 18 residues. Here the CDR3 reads CASSYPSSRGRSSYEQYF. The CDR3 DNA follows: TGTGCCAGCAGTTATCCATCCTCGCGCGGGAGGAGCTCCTACGAGCAGTACTTC.

The J gene is TRBJ1-3, the V gene TRBV6-7; D call uncertain. TRBV6-7 is known as an ORF, though its function is uncertain. This CDR3 has 16 amino acids. V dropped 10 bases and J dropped 0 bases, with 19 bases sitting between them. The CDR3 DNA sequence: TGTGCCATCCGGAGGAGTGGAACGGGCTCTGGAAACACCATATATTTT. Its translation is CAIRRSGTGSGNTIYF.

This clone was recorded a few times. V usage is TRBV11-3 and J usage is TRBJ2-1; the match to TRBD2 covers 7 bases. Per the germline V gene, CDR1 is SGHNT and CDR2 is YENEEA. The CDR3 runs to 15 residues. V trimming: 3 bases; J trimming: 0 bases; junction bases outside the gene matches: 2. The CDR3 DNA reads TGTGCCAGCAGCTTCCGGACTAGCTCCTACAATGAGCAGTTCTTC. Its translation is CASSFRTSSYNEQFF.

The genes are TRBV28 and TRBJ2-3; 16 bases line up with TRBD2. Germline assignment: CDR1 MDHEN and CDR2 SYDVKM. The junction had 6 bases not matched to a gene; V was cut back by 6 bases and J by 3 bases. The CDR3 is made up of 17 amino acids. CDR3 amino acids: CASSGTSGRGGTDTQYF. CDR3 coding DNA: TGTGCCAGCAGCGGGACTAGCGGGAGGGGGGGGACAGATACGCAGTATTTT.

This chain joins TRBV19 and TRBJ2-7; TRBD1 aligns across 8 bases. The CDR3 consists of 14 residues. Germline CDR1 reads LNHDA; CDR2 reads SQIVND (reference sequence). Trimming took 3 bases from V and 2 from J; bases not matched to a gene: 3. CDR3 DNA: TGTGCCAGTAGTATCCTACAGGGGGCCTACGAGCAGTACTTC. This sequence encodes CASSILQGAYEQYF.

This clone was seen a few times. The J gene is TRBJ2-1, the V gene TRBV7-2; a weak D match, TRBD1 (6 bases). V was cut by 5 bases and J by 4 bases, with 9 bases left in between. CDR3 length: 13 amino acids. CDR1 and CDR2 (germline): SGHTA, FQGNSA. CDR3: CASSGTGYNEQFF. Written as DNA, the CDR3 is TGTGCCAGCAGCGGCACAGGGTACAATGAGCAGTTCTTC.

Only a few counts were recorded for this clone. The chain recombines TRBV6-8 with TRBJ2-2, with 9 bases fitting TRBD1. Trimming at V came to 7 bases and at J to 7 bases, leaving 4 bases not matched to a gene. The CDR3 is made up of 13 amino acids. The V gene's germline CDR1 is MNHGY and CDR2 SAAAGT. Here the CDR3 reads CASTSTGGGELFF. The CDR3 region has the DNA TGTGCCAGCACCTCGACAGGGGGCGGGGAGCTGTTTTTT.

This clone has a handful of counts. The chain recombines TRBV29-1 with TRBJ2-3; the D gene is possibly TRBD1 (6 bases). This CDR3 has 14 amino acids. The germline V gene encodes CDR1 SQVTM and CDR2 ANQGSEA. The germline V and J ends were trimmed by 7 bases and 2 bases, with 16 bases remaining between them. CDR3 in amino acids: CSAREGELTDTQYF. CDR3 sequence (DNA): TGCAGCGCGCGCGAGGGGGAGCTCACAGATACGCAGTATTTT.

By sample fraction, this clone is medium-sized. V gene TRBV11-3 combines with J gene TRBJ1-5; 12 bases match TRBD1. Germline CDR1 is SGHNT and CDR2 is YENEEA. V lost 5 bases to trimming and J lost 2 bases; unmatched junction nucleotides: 13. The CDR3 sequence is 19 residues long. The CDR3 loop reads CASSHERGTGGSGNQPQHF. The CDR3 nucleotides read TGTGCCAGCAGCCACGAACGCGGGACAGGGGGCTCGGGCAATCAGCCCCAGCATTTT.